A single sample is the source of the 16 T cell receptor beta chains below, sequenced in a study of blood T cell repertoires in COVID-19. Libraries were prepared by immunoSEQ multiplex PCR; TCRdb keeps only in-frame clonotypes and omits some of them. The table lists 150,000 to 200,000 clones, roughly 70% of them singletons. Sample: peripheral blood. Every receptor here comes from a woman older than 75 with acute or convalescent COVID-19.

This clone was found a few times. The J gene is TRBJ2-7, the V gene TRBV6-6; D is unresolved. V was pared by 6 bases and J by 0 bases, with 9 bases between. The CDR3 length is 13 residues. CDR1 MNHNY and CDR2 SVGAGI come from the germline V gene (reference sequence). CDR3 DNA: TGTGCCAGCAGACTGGGCCGCTCCTACGAGCAGTACTTC. Its translation: CASRLGRSYEQYF.

The rearrangement links TRBV11-3 to TRBJ2-2, with D uncertain. Deletions cut 0 bases from V and 6 bases from J, with 11 bases between. CDR1 is SGHNT, CDR2 YENEEA, per germline. The CDR3 loop spans 15 amino acids. The CDR3 loop reads CASSLDSHHAGELFF. The CDR3, as DNA: TGTGCCAGCAGCTTAGATTCACACCATGCCGGGGAGCTGTTTTTT.

This clone was seen ten or more times. CDR3 DNA: TGTGCCAGCAGTCCCCAGGGTGACCGTTCCTACGAGCAGTACTTC. Protein: CASSPQGDRSYEQYF. This chain links TRBV2 with TRBJ2-7, with D perhaps TRBD1 (5 bases). The CDR3 extends over 15 amino acids. With 5 bases removed from V and 1 base from J, the gap between germline ends came to 15 bases. CDR1 is SNHLY, CDR2 FYNNEI, per germline.

The rearrangement joins TRBV5-8 to TRBJ1-3; 7 nucleotides agree with TRBD1. The J segment lost 4 bases and the V segment lost 4 bases, leaving 11 bases of the junction unmatched. The CDR3 is made up of 16 amino acids. Germline CDR1 reads SGHTS; CDR2 reads YDEGEE. The CDR3 spells CASSDNRGVYGNTIYF. CDR3 DNA sequence: TGTGCCAGCAGCGATAACAGGGGAGTTTACGGAAACACCATATATTTT.

The chain combines TRBV3-1 (or the pseudogene TRBV3-2) with TRBJ1-2; 7 positions match TRBD1. The CDR3 sequence is 13 residues long. With V trimmed by 4 bases and J by 7 bases, 6 bases remained unmatched. CDR1 and CDR2 (germline): LGHDT, YNNKEL (reference sequence). CDR3 DNA sequence: TGTGCCAGCAGCCTAAGGGACAGCGGTGGCTACACCTTC. It yields the protein CASSLRDSGGYTF.

This clone was counted only a few times. This chain uses TRBV18 with TRBJ2-2, with 11 bases that match TRBD2. J lost 6 bases, V lost 6 bases, and 15 bases had no gene match. The CDR3 covers 18 residues. CDR1 KGHSH and CDR2 LQKENI come from the germline V gene. The CDR3 spells CASSYQLLAGANPGELFF. DNA of the CDR3: TGTGCCAGCTCTTATCAGTTACTAGCGGGAGCGAATCCCGGGGAGCTGTTTTTT.

This clone occurred a few times. The chain couples TRBV4-3 to TRBJ2-7, with TRBD2 matching over 14 bases. V shed 0 bases and J 4 bases; nucleotides not matched to a gene: 8. Germline values: CDR1 LGHNA, CDR2 YSLEER. The CDR3 spans 18 residues. The CDR3 region has the DNA TGCGCCAGCAGCCAAGATCTGGGGACTAGCGGGAGTATTTACGAGCAGTACTTC. Protein: CASSQDLGTSGSIYEQYF.

V and J are TRBV10-3 and TRBJ2-7; tentatively, D is TRBD2 (5 bases). CDR1 and CDR2 (germline): ENHRY, SYGVKD. V gave up 2 bases and J gave up 2 bases, with 13 bases separating them. The CDR3 has 15 residues. This CDR3 is CAISEQLDYTYEQYF. The CDR3 DNA is TGTGCCATCAGTGAGCAACTAGACTATACCTACGAGCAGTACTTC.

CDR3 nucleotide sequence: TGCGCCAGCAGCTTGGCTAGGCCTAGCGGGAGTAGCACCGGGGAGCTGTTTTTT. Its translation is CASSLARPSGSSTGELFF. The chain combines TRBV5-1 with TRBJ2-2; TRBD2 agrees at 10 bases. The CDR3 has 18 amino acids. Germline loops: CDR1 SGHRS, CDR2 YFSETQ. Trimming at V came to 0 bases and at J to 4 bases, leaving 9 bases not matched to a gene.

The chain couples TRBV2 to TRBJ1-1, with D maybe TRBD1 (5 bases). With 0 bases removed from V and 1 base from J, the gap between germline ends came to 9 bases. Germline V gene data show CDR1 as SNHLY and CDR2 as FYNNEI. The CDR3 runs to 15 residues. CDR3 bases: TGTGCCAGCAGTGAAGCATTACAGGAGAACACTGAAGCTTTCTTT. Amino acid sequence: CASSEALQENTEAFF.

This chain joins TRBV5-1 and TRBJ1-1, with 8 bases that match TRBD1. The CDR3 contains 15 residues. Looked up from germline, CDR1 is SGHRS and CDR2 is YFSETQ. Losses at the gene ends were 4 bases for V and 3 bases for J; bases not matched to a gene: 8. The CDR3 DNA follows: TGCGCCAGCAGCATTCAGGGGGCTTCCGACACTGAAGCTTTCTTT. As protein: CASSIQGASDTEAFF.

This chain links TRBV19 with TRBJ1-4, with 7 bases fitting TRBD1. Trimming took 6 bases from V and 5 from J; bases not matched to a gene: 6. CDR3 length: 14 residues. Germline CDR1 is LNHDA and CDR2 is SQIVND (reference sequence). CDR3 amino acids: CASRAGTENEKLFF. CDR3 nucleotides: TGTGCCAGTAGGGCCGGGACAGAGAATGAAAAACTGTTTTTT.

The chain is built from TRBV7-9 and TRBJ2-2, with D possibly TRBD2 on 5 matching bases. The CDR3 runs 13 residues. CDR1 is SEHNR, CDR2 FQNEAQ, per germline (reference sequence). V was shortened by 11 bases and J by 0 bases, with 10 bases between the two germline ends. In DNA, the CDR3 is TGTGCCGTATCGGGAACGAACACCGGGGAGCTGTTTTTT. It yields the protein CAVSGTNTGELFF.

This CDR3 reads CASSDRDDYNSPLHF. CDR3 nucleotide sequence: TGTGCCAGCTCCGACAGGGATGACTATAATTCACCCCTCCACTTT. The chain has TRBV18 and TRBJ1-6; 7 bases match TRBD1. The CDR3 contains 15 residues. The V gene's germline CDR1 is KGHSH and CDR2 LQKENI. J lost 3 bases, V lost 6 bases, and 5 bases had no gene match. The entire variable domain, with the rest obtained from reference TRBV18 and TRBJ1-6, is as follows: NAGVMQNPRHLVRRRGQEARLRCSPMKGHSHVYWYRQLPEEGLKFMVYLQKENIIDESGMPKERFSAEFPKEGPSILRIQQVVRGDSAAYFCASSDRDDYNSPLHFGNGTRLTVT.

The rearrangement links TRBV5-1 to TRBJ2-3, with 14 nucleotides matching TRBD2. This CDR3 contains 16 residues. With V trimmed by 4 bases and J by 6 bases, 7 bases remained unmatched. Germline lookup yields CDR1 SGHRS and CDR2 YFSETQ. CDR3 loop: CASSGRLAGGPDTQYF. Written as DNA, the CDR3 is TGCGCCAGCAGCGGACGACTAGCGGGAGGGCCGGATACGCAGTATTTT.

The chain joins TRBV7-8 to TRBJ2-6, with TRBD2 matching 8 bases. Germline V gene sequence: CDR1 SGHVS, CDR2 FQNEAQ. This CDR3 has 18 amino acids. V shed 6 bases and J 0 bases; nucleotides not matched to a gene: 10. This CDR3 reads CASSYSGGSLSGANVLTF. The CDR3 nucleotides are TGTGCCAGCAGTTACAGCGGGGGCTCCCTCTCTGGGGCCAACGTCCTGACTTTC. Full variable domain (remainder filled in from reference TRBV7-8 and TRBJ2-6): GAGVSQSPRYKVAKRGQDVALRCDPISGHVSLFWYQQALGQGPEFLTYFQNEAQLDKSGLPSDRFFAERPEGSVSTLKIQRTQQEDSAVYLCASSYSGGSLSGANVLTFGAGSRLTVL.